The 5 T cell receptor beta chains given below trace back to one sample, sequenced in a study of cytomegalovirus exposure and HLA in healthy donors. The PCR employed 60 Vbeta primers together with 13 Jbeta primers. The data were produced by immunoSEQ multiplex PCR, yet TCRdb's version contains in-frame clones alone and is incomplete. The table records roughly 190,000 clones, more than 80% of them present only once. Sequences were obtained from PBMCs. The receptors were gathered from a woman between 45 and 65 years old in good health and CMV-seropositive.

The CDR3 DNA reads as TGTGCCAGCAGCTTCAGGGGTCGGTCTAATGAAAAACTGTTTTTT. Translating gives CASSFRGRSNEKLFF. V and J are TRBV5-4 and TRBJ1-4; TRBD1 might be the D (6 bases). Deletions cut 2 bases from V and 3 bases from J, with 11 bases between. CDR3 length equals 15 residues. Germline V gives CDR1 SGHNT, CDR2 YYREEE (reference sequence).

J is TRBJ2-3 and V is TRBV2; a weak D match, TRBD1 (6 bases). This CDR3 region has 14 residues. V gave up 3 bases and J gave up 2 bases, with 9 bases separating them. Germline V CDR1 and CDR2: SNHLY, FYNNEI. Written as DNA, the CDR3 is TGTGCCAGCAGTGAGGGACATTCCACAGATACGCAGTATTTT. Its translation: CASSEGHSTDTQYF.

V usage is TRBV5-1 and J usage is TRBJ2-3; tentatively, D is TRBD1 (6 bases). The CDR3 sequence is 14 residues long. Trimming shortened V by 4 bases and J by 3 bases, and 12 bases separated the two germline ends. Germline CDR1 is SGHRS and CDR2 is YFSETQ. In DNA, the CDR3 is TGCGCCAGCAGCAGGGGGATGGTGACAGATACGCAGTATTTT. Translated, it gives CASSRGMVTDTQYF.

Here the CDR3 DNA reads TGCAGCGGGGAAAGCGGGGGCACAGATACGCAGTATTTT. Its translation: CSGESGGTDTQYF. The chain uses TRBV29-1 and TRBJ2-3, with 7 positions matching TRBD2. The ends lost 7 bases at V and 1 base at J; junction bases unmatched: 5. CDR3 length: 13 residues. CDR1 SQVTM and CDR2 ANQGSEA come from the germline V gene.

V and J are TRBV7-3 and TRBJ2-1; 8 bases align to TRBD2. After removal of 4 bases from V and 7 bases from J, the junction contained 3 bases not matched to a gene. There are 13 residues in the CDR3. CDR1 and CDR2 (germline): SGHTA, FQGTGA. Here the CDR3 reads CASSSGGENEQFF. CDR3 nucleotides: TGTGCCAGCAGCTCGGGGGGGGAGAATGAGCAGTTCTTC. Full variable domain (rest looked up from reference TRBV7-3 and TRBJ2-1): GAGVSQTPSNKVTEKGKYVELRCDPISGHTALYWYRQSLGQGPEFLIYFQGTGAADDSGLPNDRFFAVRPEGSVSTLKIQRTERGDSAVYLCASSSGGENEQFFGPGTRLTVL.